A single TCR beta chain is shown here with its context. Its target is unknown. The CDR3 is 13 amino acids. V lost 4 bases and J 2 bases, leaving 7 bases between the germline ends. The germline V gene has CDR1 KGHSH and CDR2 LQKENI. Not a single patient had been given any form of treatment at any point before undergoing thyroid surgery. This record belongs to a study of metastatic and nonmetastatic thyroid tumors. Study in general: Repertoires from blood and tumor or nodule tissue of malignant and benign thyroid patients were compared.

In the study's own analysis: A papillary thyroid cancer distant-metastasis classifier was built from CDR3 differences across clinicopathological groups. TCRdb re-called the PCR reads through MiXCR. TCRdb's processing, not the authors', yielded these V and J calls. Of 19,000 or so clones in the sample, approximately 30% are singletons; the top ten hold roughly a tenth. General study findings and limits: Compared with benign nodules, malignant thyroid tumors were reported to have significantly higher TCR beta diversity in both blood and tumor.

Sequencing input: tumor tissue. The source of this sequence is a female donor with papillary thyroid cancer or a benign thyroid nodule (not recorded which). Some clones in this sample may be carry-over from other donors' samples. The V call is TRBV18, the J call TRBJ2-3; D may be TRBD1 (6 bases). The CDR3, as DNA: TGTGCCAGCTCACGGGACACCACAGATACGCAGTATTTT. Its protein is CASSRDTTDTQYF.